These 25 T cell receptor beta chains came from one sample sequenced in a study of persistence of HIV-infected CD4 T cells. This nonspecific control used anti-CD3/anti-CD28 bead stimulation of CD4+ T cells. CD4+ T cells upregulating both CD40 ligand and CD69 were sorted as responding cells. Their antigens are not known. This was the immunoSEQ version 4 assay in survey mode. Repertoires were generated with immunoSEQ multiplex PCR, while TCRdb's copy carries only in-frame clones and drops some. The sample includes over 35,000 clones, 80% to 95% seen only once; the top ten take less than 2%. The sample in question was CD4+ T cells sorted from PBMCs after roughly 18-hour stimulation, obtained from a patient who received antiretroviral therapy. The receptors here all came from an adult man with HIV who was CMV-seropositive.

The sample holds one count of this clone. This chain connects TRBV10-3 to TRBJ1-5; tentatively, D is TRBD1 (5 bases). This CDR3 is built from 12 residues. Germline-derived CDR1 and CDR2 are ENHRY and SYGVKD. The ends were cut back, 10 bases at V and 9 bases at J, with 16 bases in the middle. CDR3 coding DNA: TGTGCCACCGGGACTAACGAGGTGCCCCAGCATTTT. Its translation: CATGTNEVPQHF.

This clone appeared a few times. This chain joins TRBV2 and TRBJ2-3; possible D gene TRBD2, 5 bases. Germline assignment: CDR1 SNHLY and CDR2 FYNNEI. The CDR3 extends over 16 amino acids. Deletions cut 6 bases from V and 3 bases from J, with 19 bases between. For the CDR3, the DNA is TGTGCCAGCAGCGCCCTCCTCGGGGTCGGTACAGATACGCAGTATTTT. Translated: CASSALLGVGTDTQYF.

The V gene is TRBV5-4, the J gene TRBJ2-5, with D perhaps given as TRBD1 or TRBD2 (5 bases each). Between the trimmed V and J ends, which lost 1 base and 4 bases, there was a span of 11 bases. CDR1 SGHNT and CDR2 YYREEE come from the germline V gene (reference sequence). CDR3 length: 14 amino acids. CDR3 DNA: TGTGCCAGCAGCTTGAGAGGGGCGCCAGAGACCCAGTACTTC. Translation: CASSLRGAPETQYF.

The table lists this clone with a count of one. The gene calls are TRBV15 and TRBJ1-1; tentatively, D is TRBD1 (5 bases). V lost 9 bases and J lost 4, with 18 bases in between. The CDR3 is 14 residues long. CDR1 and CDR2 (germline): LNHNV, YYDKDF (reference sequence). The CDR3 region is CATKPGAGITEAFF. CDR3 in DNA: TGTGCCACGAAACCTGGGGCAGGGATCACTGAAGCTTTCTTT.

The chain has TRBV6-5 and TRBJ2-3, with 7 bases identical to TRBD2. CDR3 length: 15 amino acids. Germline CDR1 is MNHEY and CDR2 is SVGAGI. The J segment lost 7 bases and the V segment lost 0 bases, leaving 7 bases of the junction unmatched. The CDR3 region is CASSYSGGKYNTQYF. The CDR3 DNA sequence: TGTGCCAGCAGTTACTCGGGGGGGAAGTATAATACGCAGTATTTT.

This sequence joins TRBV7-2 and TRBJ2-1, with unresolved D. The ends were cut back, 0 bases at V and 1 base at J, with 7 bases in the middle. Germline assignment: CDR1 SGHTA and CDR2 FQGNSA. This CDR3 spans 15 amino acids. CDR3 sequence: CASSLAERSYNEQFF. In nucleotides, the CDR3 is TGTGCCAGCAGCTTAGCGGAGAGATCCTACAATGAGCAGTTCTTC.

This clone was detected once. CDR3: CATSSPGQGSIQYF. The DNA of the CDR3 is TGTGCCACCAGCTCTCCGGGACAGGGAAGTATTCAGTACTTC. This chain joins TRBV24-1 and TRBJ2-4, with 9 bases fitting TRBD1. Germline V gene data show CDR1 as KGHDR and CDR2 as SFDVKD. The CDR3 has 14 residues. V lost 7 bases to trimming and J lost 10 bases; unmatched junction nucleotides: 10.

The V and J genes are TRBV7-8 and TRBJ1-6; D gene uncertain. V was trimmed by 0 bases and J by 9 bases, leaving 12 bases between them. The CDR3 sequence is 15 residues long. In germline, CDR1 is SGHVS, CDR2 FQNEAQ. CDR3 sequence (DNA): TGTGCCAGCAGCTTAGCGGGCGGACCGGGTTCACCCCTCCACTTT. This gives the protein CASSLAGGPGSPLHF. Looking up the rest from reference TRBV7-8 and TRBJ1-6 gives the full variable domain: GAGVSQSPRYKVAKRGQDVALRCDPISGHVSLFWYQQALGQGPEFLTYFQNEAQLDKSGLPSDRFFAERPEGSVSTLKIQRTQQEDSAVYLCASSLAGGPGSPLHFGNGTRLTVT.

The chain links TRBV7-2 to TRBJ2-7, with 8 bases lining up with TRBD2. Losses at the gene ends were 6 bases for V and 2 bases for J; bases not matched to a gene: 6. CDR1 is SGHTA and CDR2 is FQGNSA in the germline V gene. This CDR3 has 14 amino acids. This CDR3 reads CASRRLASTYEQYF. The CDR3 coding sequence is TGTGCCAGCAGGCGACTAGCGTCTACCTACGAGCAGTACTTC. Based on the CDR3 plus reference TRBV7-2 and TRBJ2-7, the full variable domain is GAGVSQSPSNKVTEKGKDVELRCDPISGHTALYWYRQSLGQGLEFLIYFQGNSAPDKSGLPSDRFSAERTGGSVSTLTIQRTQQEDSAVYLCASRRLASTYEQYFGPGTRLTVT.

The chain is built from TRBV28 and TRBJ2-7; 11 nucleotides line up with TRBD2. Trimming took 5 bases from V and 7 from J; bases not matched to a gene: 7. CDR1 is MDHEN, CDR2 SYDVKM, per germline. The CDR3 runs to 14 residues. In DNA, the CDR3 is TGTGCCAGCAGTATTAGCGGGGGGGCGTATGAGCAGTACTTC. Translation: CASSISGGAYEQYF. Full variable domain (outside the CDR3, taken from reference TRBV28 and TRBJ2-7): DVKVTQSSRYLVKRTGEKVFLECVQDMDHENMFWYRQDPGLGLRLIYFSYDVKMKEKGDIPEGYSVSREKKERFSLILESASTNQTSMYLCASSISGGAYEQYFGPGTRLTVT.

As regards this clone: This specimen includes other DNA sequences encoding the same CDR3. This chain uses TRBV2 with TRBJ1-6; a weak D match, TRBD1 (6 bases). This CDR3 region has 14 residues. CDR1 and CDR2 from the germline V gene are SNHLY and FYNNEI. V lost 9 bases, J lost 7 bases, and 16 bases lay in between. The CDR3, as DNA: TGTGCCAGGGGGGGGCGGGGCGCAAATTCACCCCTCCACTTT. Amino acid sequence: CARGGRGANSPLHF.

The chain employs TRBV2 and TRBJ2-7; 8 bases map to TRBD1. V shed 4 bases and J 6 bases; nucleotides not matched to a gene: 8. Germline loops: CDR1 SNHLY, CDR2 FYNNEI. The CDR3 extends over 14 amino acids. CDR3 nucleotide sequence: TGTGCCAGCAGTGGCCAGGACAGGGTTGTCGAGCAGTACTTC. Translated, it gives CASSGQDRVVEQYF.

The chain couples TRBV2 to TRBJ2-7, with D perhaps matching TRBD2 (7 bases). The CDR3 contains 12 residues. CDR1 and CDR2 (germline): SNHLY, FYNNEI. The V gene lost 8 bases and the J gene lost 6 bases, with 14 bases spanning the gap. This CDR3 is CASRGARFEQYF. CDR3 DNA sequence: TGTGCCAGCCGGGGGGCTAGATTCGAGCAGTACTTC. The full variable domain, rest sourced from reference TRBV2 and TRBJ2-7, is EPEVTQTPSHQVTQMGQEVILRCVPISNHLYFYWYRQILGQKVEFLVSFYNNEISEKSEIFDDQFSVERPDGSNFTLKIRSTKLEDSAMYFCASRGARFEQYFGPGTRLTVT.

V gene TRBV6-1 combines with J gene TRBJ2-3; D is ambiguous. V lost 5 bases and J 5 bases, leaving 11 bases between the germline ends. CDR3 length equals 13 residues. The V gene's germline CDR1 is MNHNS and CDR2 SASEGT. The CDR3 DNA reads as TGTGCCAGCAGTCAGAAACGAAAAGATACGCAGTATTTT. Protein: CASSQKRKDTQYF.

In DNA form, the CDR3 reads TGTGCCAGCAAAACCATACAGGGGCTTAACTATGGCTACACCTTC. Translation: CASKTIQGLNYGYTF. The rearrangement joins TRBV6-6 to TRBJ1-2, with 7 bases aligning to TRBD1. This CDR3 region has 15 residues. Per the germline V gene, CDR1 is MNHNY and CDR2 is SVGAGI (reference sequence). V gave up 7 bases and J gave up 1 base; unmatched junction bases: 9.

The CDR3 DNA sequence: TGTGCCAGCAGCTCAAGGACAGGGAACACCGGGGAGCTGTTTTTT. Its protein product is CASSSRTGNTGELFF. V gene TRBV7-7 combines with J gene TRBJ2-2; 7 bases agree with TRBD1. This CDR3 comprises 15 residues. V lost 4 bases, J lost 1 base, and 3 bases stayed unmatched. Germline V gene data show CDR1 as SSHAT and CDR2 as FNYEAQ (reference sequence).

The chain joins TRBV6-6 to TRBJ1-5; D is unresolved. Trimming cost V 0 bases and J 5 bases, with 8 bases left between them. The CDR3 sequence is 14 residues long. Germline V lookup: CDR1 MNHNY, CDR2 SVGAGI (reference sequence). This chain's CDR3 is CASSYSTLYQPQHF. Here the CDR3 DNA reads TGTGCCAGCAGTTACTCGACCCTCTATCAGCCCCAGCATTTT.

This rearrangement joins TRBV24-1 to TRBJ1-4, with 8 bases that match TRBD1. Unmatched junction bases numbered 6, after V lost 3 bases and J lost 4 bases. The CDR3 is 16 amino acids. CDR1 KGHDR and CDR2 SFDVKD come from the germline V gene. For the CDR3, the DNA is TGTGCCACCAGTGATACTCCAGGACAGGGTAATGAAAAACTGTTTTTT. This translates into CATSDTPGQGNEKLFF.

The rearrangement links TRBV6-5 to TRBJ1-6; no definite D call. Germline values: CDR1 MNHEY, CDR2 SVGAGI. V was trimmed by 6 bases and J by 8 bases, leaving 11 bases between them. The CDR3 extends over 13 amino acids. The CDR3 protein is CASSPAGDSPLHF. The CDR3 DNA reads as TGTGCCAGCAGCCCCGCTGGCGATTCACCCCTCCACTTT.

The chain recombines TRBV3-1 (or the pseudogene TRBV3-2) with TRBJ1-1; D unresolved. The CDR3 runs 14 residues. CDR1 LGHDT and CDR2 YNNKEL come from the germline V gene (reference sequence). The V end lost 2 bases, the J end lost 0 bases, and 7 bases lay between the germline ends. The CDR3 nucleotides read TGTGCCAGCAGCCAATCAGACTTGAACACTGAAGCTTTCTTT. As protein: CASSQSDLNTEAFF.

In its sample, this clone was seen once. The chain couples TRBV13 to TRBJ2-5; 8 positions match TRBD1. Germline V gene lookup returns CDR1 PRHDT and CDR2 FYEKMQ (reference sequence). The trim removed 2 bases at V and 0 bases at J, leaving 2 bases unmatched. This CDR3 region has 15 residues. The CDR3 sequence is CASSLPDRDQETQYF. In DNA form, the CDR3 reads TGTGCCAGCAGCTTACCGGACAGGGACCAAGAGACCCAGTACTTC.

V is TRBV9 and J is TRBJ2-2; the D is unclear. Per germline, CDR1 SGDLS and CDR2 YYNGEE. The V gene lost 0 bases and the J gene lost 6 bases, with 15 bases spanning the gap. The CDR3 runs 16 residues. The CDR3 here is CASSVGRMVGSGELFF. In nucleotides, the CDR3 is TGTGCCAGCAGCGTAGGACGGATGGTAGGGTCCGGGGAGCTGTTTTTT.

The rearrangement links TRBV27 to TRBJ2-1; 8 nucleotides align to TRBD1. From germline, CDR1 is MNHEY and CDR2 SMNVEV (reference sequence). This CDR3 is built from 16 residues. V shed 5 bases, J shed 4 bases, and the junction held 10 bases outside the gene matches. The CDR3 is CASSTTGGLRYNEQFF. DNA of the CDR3: TGTGCCAGCAGTACCACAGGGGGGCTGCGGTACAATGAGCAGTTCTTC.

The chain uses TRBV7-3 and TRBJ2-2; D is tentatively TRBD1 or TRBD2 (5 bases each). The V and J ends lost 8 bases and 2 bases respectively, with 12 bases between them. In germline, CDR1 is SGHTA, CDR2 FQGTGA. The CDR3 loop spans 14 amino acids. The CDR3 DNA sequence: TGTGCCAGCCGCCCGGGGCGCAACACCGGGGAGCTGTTTTTT. Translated, it gives CASRPGRNTGELFF.

V is TRBV27 and J is TRBJ2-1; 7 bases align to TRBD1. The length of the CDR3 is 20 residues. Germline V lookup: CDR1 MNHEY, CDR2 SMNVEV (reference sequence). Unmatched junction bases numbered 19, after V lost 5 bases and J lost 0 bases. DNA of the CDR3: TGTGCCAGCAGTCTCAGCCCGGGACAGATACGTTCGAGCTCCTACAATGAGCAGTTCTTC. It codes for CASSLSPGQIRSSSYNEQFF.